Presented here are 27 T cell receptor beta chains from one specimen sequenced in a study of OX40 agonist ivuxolimab in advanced cancers. Assay: immunoSEQ multiplex PCR; the TCRdb copy retains only in-frame clones and omits some. Counted here are over 60,000 clones, about 85% occurring once; the ten biggest clones make up 2%. This specimen consisted of CD4+ or CD8+ T cells sorted from blood, obtained in a trial of the OX40 agonist ivuxolimab. All receptors come from an adult with an advanced solid tumor such as melanoma, head and neck, liver or kidney cancer.

The CDR3 coding sequence is TGTGCCAGCAGTGAAGATAAGGGTTCCGTCGGGGAGCTGTTTTTT. Its protein is CASSEDKGSVGELFF. This chain uses TRBV25-1 with TRBJ2-2; D remains ambiguous. Germline CDR1 reads MGHDK; CDR2 reads SYGVNS. The length of the CDR3 is 15 residues. Trimming left V 2 bases short and J 7 bases short, with 14 bases between.

This chain joins TRBV5-1 and TRBJ1-4; D ambiguous. V was shortened by 0 bases and J by 4 bases, with 10 bases between the two germline ends. The CDR3 spans 15 residues. CDR1 is SGHRS, CDR2 YFSETQ, per germline. Written as DNA, the CDR3 is TGCGCCAGCAGCTTGGACGTCGGCAATAATGAAAAACTGTTTTTT. Protein sequence: CASSLDVGNNEKLFF.

The rearrangement links TRBV28 to TRBJ2-7, with D tentatively TRBD2 (7 bases). The CDR3 sequence is 16 residues long. Germline-derived CDR1 and CDR2 are MDHEN and SYDVKM. V was shortened by 6 bases and J by 3 bases, with 21 bases between the two germline ends. The CDR3: CASSQPGGTSGYEQYF. In DNA form, the CDR3 reads TGTGCCAGCAGCCAACCGGGGGGCACTTCAGGCTACGAGCAGTACTTC.

The chain recombines TRBV2 with TRBJ2-7; 7 bases align to TRBD1. Germline lookup yields CDR1 SNHLY and CDR2 FYNNEI. The V segment lost 4 bases and the J segment 3 bases; nucleotides outside the gene matches: 9. This CDR3 is built from 15 residues. The CDR3 reads CASSVGEGAGYEQYF. CDR3 DNA: TGTGCCAGCAGTGTAGGTGAGGGGGCGGGCTACGAGCAGTACTTC.

The chain couples TRBV7-6 to TRBJ2-3; no definite D call. CDR1 and CDR2 from the germline V gene are SGHVS and FNYEAQ. The CDR3 is made up of 16 amino acids. Trimming cost V 3 bases and J 0 bases, with 13 bases left between them. The CDR3 nucleotides read TGTGCCAGCAGCTTTTTCGGTGGCAGTAGCACAGATACGCAGTATTTT. Translation gives CASSFFGGSSTDTQYF.

Only one count was recorded for this clone. This chain links TRBV6-6 with TRBJ1-1, with 7 bases aligning to TRBD1. The germline V gene encodes CDR1 MNHNY and CDR2 SVGAGI (reference sequence). Unmatched junction bases numbered 7, after V lost 2 bases and J lost 7 bases. The CDR3 consists of 14 residues. As DNA, the CDR3 is TGTGCCAGCAGTTACATCACCGGGACAGTTGAAGCTTTCTTT. It encodes CASSYITGTVEAFF.

The V call is TRBV11-3, the J call TRBJ2-3; perhaps TRBD2 as D (5 bases). CDR1 and CDR2 (germline): SGHNT, YENEEA. Trimming left V 4 bases short and J 10 bases short, with 21 bases between. The CDR3 covers 15 residues. Written as DNA, the CDR3 is TGTGCCAGCAGCTCTGGTGCGACTACAACAGTGGCGCAGTATTTT. Protein sequence: CASSSGATTTVAQYF.

V is TRBV6-1 and J is TRBJ2-7, with 11 bases identical to TRBD1. The CDR3 length is 15 residues. CDR1 is MNHNS, CDR2 SASEGT, per germline. The V segment lost 1 base and the J segment 6 bases; nucleotides outside the gene matches: 5. CDR3 coding DNA: TGTGCCAGCAGTGAAGTAGGGACAGGGGGAAGCGAGCAGTACTTC. It yields the protein CASSEVGTGGSEQYF.

In its sample, this clone was seen a few times. The CDR3 DNA reads as TGTGCCAGCAGCTGGACAGCTAGCACAGATACGCAGTATTTT. This translates into CASSWTASTDTQYF. The chain has TRBV7-9 and TRBJ2-3, with D perhaps TRBD1 (6 bases). Per germline, CDR1 SEHNR and CDR2 FQNEAQ (reference sequence). The CDR3 is made up of 14 amino acids. V was clipped by 4 bases and J by 0 bases, with 8 bases between them.

V gene TRBV2 combines with J gene TRBJ1-4; TRBD1 agrees at 9 bases. This CDR3 is 15 amino acids long. V was clipped by 5 bases and J by 5 bases; unmatched bases: 6. CDR1 and CDR2 (germline): SNHLY, FYNNEI. The CDR3 DNA reads as TGTGCCAGCAGTCTTACTGGGACAGGGAATGAAAAACTGTTTTTT. This encodes CASSLTGTGNEKLFF.

CDR3 residues: CSVERSQGVGEQYF. The DNA of the CDR3 is TGCAGCGTTGAAAGATCCCAAGGGGTAGGGGAGCAGTACTTC. V and J are TRBV29-1 and TRBJ2-7, with a weak D call TRBD1 (5 bases). Germline V gene data show CDR1 as SQVTM and CDR2 as ANQGSEA. The CDR3 loop spans 14 amino acids. V was shortened by 2 bases and J by 7 bases, with 18 bases between the two germline ends.

This chain joins TRBV15 and TRBJ1-1, with D uncertain. V dropped 1 base and J dropped 1 base, with 7 bases sitting between them. The CDR3 loop spans 14 amino acids. In germline, CDR1 is LNHNV, CDR2 YYDKDF (reference sequence). In DNA form, the CDR3 reads TGTGCCACCAGCAGAGGGGGTAGGAACACTGAAGCTTTCTTT. Translation gives CATSRGGRNTEAFF.

This chain joins TRBV28 and TRBJ2-1; TRBD2 aligns across 12 bases. Germline CDR1 is MDHEN and CDR2 is SYDVKM. J was trimmed by 2 bases and V by 5 bases; bases with no gene match: 1. The CDR3 length is 15 residues. CDR3 nucleotides: TGTGCCAGCAGTGGACTAGCGGGAACCTACAATGAGCAGTTCTTC. Translation gives CASSGLAGTYNEQFF.

The chain carries TRBV28 and TRBJ2-7, with D possibly TRBD1 on 5 matching bases. This CDR3 has 14 amino acids. Trimming stripped 6 bases from V and 4 bases from J, with 16 bases between. Germline V lookup: CDR1 MDHEN, CDR2 SYDVKM. In DNA form, the CDR3 reads TGTGCCAGCAGACTTCCAGGGCCGGAATACGAGCAGTACTTC. Protein product: CASRLPGPEYEQYF.

The V call is TRBV5-8, the J call TRBJ1-5; possible D gene TRBD1, 5 bases. Germline-derived CDR1 and CDR2 are SGHTS and YDEGEE. V lost 6 bases and J lost 4, with 26 bases in between. This CDR3 is 18 amino acids long. The DNA of the CDR3 is TGTGCCAGCAATTGGGGGTGGGGAGGGGCCCTCTCGAATCAGCCCCAGCATTTT. Its protein product is CASNWGWGGALSNQPQHF.

The chain couples TRBV18 to TRBJ2-3; unclear D gene. The CDR3 consists of 13 residues. Germline lookup yields CDR1 KGHSH and CDR2 LQKENI. V was clipped by 4 bases and J by 2 bases, with 7 bases between them. The CDR3 protein is CASSQVHTDTQYF. The CDR3 DNA follows: TGTGCCAGCTCACAGGTGCACACAGATACGCAGTATTTT.

The chain couples TRBV29-1 to TRBJ2-1, with no clear D. Per germline, CDR1 SQVTM and CDR2 ANQGSEA. The CDR3 is 11 amino acids. V was trimmed by 6 bases and J by 10 bases, leaving 13 bases between them. The CDR3 nucleotides read TGCAGCGTCCAGCCTAGTAGAGAGCAGTTCTTC. Amino acids: CSVQPSREQFF.

The chain uses TRBV6-5 and TRBJ1-3, with 7 positions matching TRBD1. This CDR3 spans 15 amino acids. Germline V gives CDR1 MNHEY, CDR2 SVGAGI. The V gene end was trimmed by 2 bases and the J gene end by 4 bases; junction bases not matched to a gene: 5. The CDR3 DNA is TGTGCCAGCAGTTACGACGACAGGGCAGGAAACACCATATATTTT. Its protein is CASSYDDRAGNTIYF.

Only one count was recorded for this clone. V and J are TRBV5-1 and TRBJ2-5; tentatively, D is TRBD2 (5 bases). This CDR3 spans 15 amino acids. The germline V and J ends were trimmed by 3 bases and 5 bases, with 17 bases remaining between them. The germline V gene has CDR1 SGHRS and CDR2 YFSETQ. CDR3 sequence: CASSSTWAGEETQYF. For the CDR3, the DNA is TGCGCCAGCAGCTCCACTTGGGCTGGGGAGGAGACCCAGTACTTC.

The V call is TRBV30, the J call TRBJ1-2; the D is unclear. This CDR3 spans 17 amino acids. Germline V CDR1 and CDR2: GTSNPN, SVGIG (reference sequence). V lost 2 bases and J 2 bases, leaving 21 bases between the germline ends. The CDR3 reads CAWSTPLRELFNYGYTF. The DNA for the CDR3 is TGTGCCTGGAGTACGCCGCTCCGGGAGCTCTTCAACTATGGCTACACCTTC.

The V and J genes are TRBV5-1 and TRBJ2-1; 8 bases are shared with TRBD2. Trimming cost V 6 bases and J 2 bases; bases outside gene matches: 7. This CDR3 is built from 15 residues. Germline lookup yields CDR1 SGHRS and CDR2 YFSETQ. The CDR3 is CASTGGGGTYNEQFF. CDR3 DNA: TGCGCCAGCACCGGAGGCGGGGGGACCTACAATGAGCAGTTCTTC. Using reference TRBV5-1 and TRBJ2-1 for the parts outside the CDR3, the full variable domain is KAGVTQTPRYLIKTRGQQVTLSCSPISGHRSVSWYQQTPGQGLQFLFEYFSETQRNKGNFPGRFSGRQFSNSRSEMNVSTLELGDSALYLCASTGGGGTYNEQFFGPGTRLTVL.

The rearrangement links TRBV27 to TRBJ1-5; D gene ambiguous. The CDR3 covers 13 residues. Trimming left V 6 bases short and J 0 bases short, with 6 bases between. In germline, CDR1 is MNHEY, CDR2 SMNVEV (reference sequence). The CDR3 nucleotides are TGTGCCAGCAGGAGGGTTAGCAATCAGCCCCAGCATTTT. This sequence encodes CASRRVSNQPQHF.

The V and J genes are TRBV7-2 and TRBJ2-3; D remains unclear. Germline CDR1 and CDR2: SGHTA and FQGNSA. This CDR3 has 14 residues. V was shortened by 1 base and J by 5 bases, with 10 bases between the two germline ends. CDR3 coding DNA: TGTGCCAGCAGCTTAGGCCCTTCTGGAGATACGCAGTATTTT. Amino acid sequence: CASSLGPSGDTQYF.

This chain connects TRBV2 to TRBJ1-1; TRBD1 is a possible D gene (6 bases). CDR3 size: 12 residues. Per the germline V gene, CDR1 is SNHLY and CDR2 is FYNNEI. The V end was cut by 5 bases, the J end by 13 bases, with 17 bases between. CDR3 coding DNA: TGTGCCAGCAGTATGACAGGTCGGCCCATTTTCTTT. Its protein product is CASSMTGRPIFF.

The chain joins TRBV11-3 to TRBJ2-5; D gene ambiguous. Germline V gene data show CDR1 as SGHNT and CDR2 as YENEEA. CDR3 length: 13 amino acids. Trimming removed 5 bases at V and 5 bases at J, with 12 bases between. This CDR3 reads CASSLHYLETQYF. As DNA, the CDR3 is TGTGCCAGCAGCCTCCATTATCTGGAGACCCAGTACTTC.

This chain uses TRBV7-6 with TRBJ1-1, with D uncertain. Germline loops: CDR1 SGHVS, CDR2 FNYEAQ. The CDR3 has 13 amino acids. V was shortened by 0 bases and J by 5 bases, with 7 bases between the two germline ends. The CDR3 sequence: CASSLALATEAFF. The CDR3 DNA follows: TGTGCCAGCAGCTTAGCACTAGCGACTGAAGCTTTCTTT. The variable domain in full, completed from reference TRBV7-6 and TRBJ1-1, reads GAGVSQSPRYKVTKRGQDVALRCDPISGHVSLYWYRQALGQGPEFLTYFNYEAQQDKSGLPNDRFSAERPEGSISTLTIQRTEQRDSAMYRCASSLALATEAFFGQGTRLTVV.

This chain links TRBV14 with TRBJ2-1; no clear D. Germline V lookup: CDR1 SGHDN, CDR2 FVKESK. The CDR3 runs 14 residues. Trimming cost V 1 base and J 10 bases, with 14 bases left between them. The CDR3 sequence: CASSQALGFREQFF. Written as DNA, the CDR3 is TGTGCCAGCAGCCAAGCGCTCGGATTCAGGGAGCAGTTCTTC.